The entry below describes one TCR beta chain. Its cognate antigen has yet to be identified. Base qualities are not provided; no much larger clone lies one nucleotide away. The sample originates from a study of blood T cell repertoires in COVID-19 (dated by TCRdb to the early 2020s). Study-level background: Collaborator samples came from the United States, Italy and Spain and covered acute and convalescent phases of COVID-19. The material from the prospective study consisted of cDNA or gDNA derived from T cells, B-cell-depleted T cells, or PBMCs. The dataset comprised deeply sampled blood TCRbeta repertoires from subjects exposed to, actively infected with, or recovered from COVID-19. The repertoires were released in a freely available public database intended as a resource for research on the immune response to SARS-CoV-2. The samples were drawn from the first 160 participants of the ongoing ImmuneRACE study and from 1,254 subjects provided by 6 global collaborators. The sample metadata nearly always contained a de-identified subject ID, COVID-19 status, age in years and sex. HLA class I and class II types, where available, came from metadata supplied by the sample provider rather than from assay-based typing.

The V end gives up 6 bases and the J end 4 bases, leaving 8 bases in the junction not matched to a gene. The germline V gene yields SNHLY for CDR1 and FYNNEI for CDR2. The CDR3, from cysteine to phenylalanine, totals 15 residues. Only the CDR3 portion is preserved as DNA: 45 bases, with reading frame beginning at the first base. The immunoSEQ Assay, a bias-controlled multiplex PCR, was used to amplify TCRbeta CDR3 regions from genomic DNA. Processing in the source paper ran as follows. Nucleated cell counts per sample were estimated from amplification of reference gene primers within the assay. Sequence reads were collapsed and filtered to measure the absolute abundance of every unique TCRbeta CDR3 rearrangement. For each sample, productive Simpson clonality was calculated as the square root of Simpson's diversity index over productive rearrangements. In its TCRdb copy, this immuneACCESS table keeps in-frame sequences only and misses some clones. Where compared with another copy, unresolved V genes explain less than half of these, and the others have no known cause. From that table come the V and J calls and clone size; the DNA was used to work out D and trimming. Present in this sample are just over 300,000 clones, roughly 90% of which were seen just once. The ten largest make up 1.5% to 2% of the sample.

One collaborating source in Seattle enrolled patients during active infection and followed them longitudinally through the course of disease. Each collaborating institution followed its own protocols to collect whole blood in K2EDTA tubes. For TCRbeta analysis, collaborators shipped samples in one of three forms: frozen whole blood, isolated PBMCs, or DNA extracted from either of those sample types. The investigation overall reported the following: Clinical and demographic metadata were provided uncurated, with the amount varying by source and participant.

This sequence was found in a woman aged 25 to 39 with COVID-19, enrolled during active disease. The chain is made from TRBV2 and TRBJ1-1; TRBD1 lines up with 10 middle nucleotides. Sequences were obtained from peripheral blood. Here is the DNA: TGTGCCAGCAGGGGACAGGGGATCGTCGTCACTGAAGCTTTCTTT. Its product reads: CASRGQGIVVTEAFF.